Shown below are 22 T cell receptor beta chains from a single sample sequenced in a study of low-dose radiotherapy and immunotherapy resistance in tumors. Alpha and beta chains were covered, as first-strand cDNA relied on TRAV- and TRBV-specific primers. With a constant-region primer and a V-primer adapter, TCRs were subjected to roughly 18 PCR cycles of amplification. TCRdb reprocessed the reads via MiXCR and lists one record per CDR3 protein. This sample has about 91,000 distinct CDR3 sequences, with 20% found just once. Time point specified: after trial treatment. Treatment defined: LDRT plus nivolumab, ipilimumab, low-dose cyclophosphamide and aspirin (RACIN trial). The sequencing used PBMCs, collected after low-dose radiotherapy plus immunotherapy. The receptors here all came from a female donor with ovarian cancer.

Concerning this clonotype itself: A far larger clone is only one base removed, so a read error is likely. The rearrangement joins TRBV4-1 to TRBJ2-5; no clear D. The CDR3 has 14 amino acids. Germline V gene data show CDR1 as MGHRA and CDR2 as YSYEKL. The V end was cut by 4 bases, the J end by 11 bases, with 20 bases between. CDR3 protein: CASSPTIQRHEQYF. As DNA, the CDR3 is TGCGCCAGCAGCCCCACCATCCAAAGGCATGAGCAGTACTTC.

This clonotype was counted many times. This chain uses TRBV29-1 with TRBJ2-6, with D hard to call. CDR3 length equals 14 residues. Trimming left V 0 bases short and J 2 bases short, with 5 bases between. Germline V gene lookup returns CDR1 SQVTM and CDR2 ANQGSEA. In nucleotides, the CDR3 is TGCAGCGTTGAAGATTGGGCTGGGGCCAACGTCCTGACTTTC. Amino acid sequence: CSVEDWAGANVLTF.

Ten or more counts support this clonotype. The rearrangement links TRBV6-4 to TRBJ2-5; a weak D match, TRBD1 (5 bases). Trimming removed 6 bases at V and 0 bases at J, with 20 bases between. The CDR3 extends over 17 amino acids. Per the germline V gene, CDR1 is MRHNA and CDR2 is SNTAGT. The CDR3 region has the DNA TGTGCCAGCAGAGCGATAACACTTCTCAGGGACCAAGAGACCCAGTACTTC. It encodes CASRAITLLRDQETQYF.

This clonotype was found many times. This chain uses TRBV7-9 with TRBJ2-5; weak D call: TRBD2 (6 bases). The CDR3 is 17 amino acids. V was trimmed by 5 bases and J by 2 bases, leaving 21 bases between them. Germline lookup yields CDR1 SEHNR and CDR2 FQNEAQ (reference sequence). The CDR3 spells CASSQPRRVDGQETQYF. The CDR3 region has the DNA TGTGCCAGCAGCCAACCTAGGAGGGTCGATGGGCAAGAGACCCAGTACTTC.

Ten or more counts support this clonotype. CDR3 sequence: CASSGRGQTKGKLFF. The CDR3, as DNA: TGTGCCAGCAGCGGCCGGGGACAGACTAAGGGGAAACTGTTTTTT. The rearrangement uses TRBV7-8 and TRBJ1-4; 7 bases fit TRBD1. The CDR3 extends over 15 amino acids. Germline V gene lookup returns CDR1 SGHVS and CDR2 FQNEAQ. Germline trimming cut 5 bases from V and 11 bases from J; bases unmatched to any gene: 14. Combining the CDR3 with reference TRBV7-8 and TRBJ1-4 gives the whole variable domain GAGVSQSPRYKVAKRGQDVALRCDPISGHVSLFWYQQALGQGPEFLTYFQNEAQLDKSGLPSDRFFAERPEGSVSTLKIQRTQQEDSAVYLCASSGRGQTKGKLFFGSGTQLSVL.

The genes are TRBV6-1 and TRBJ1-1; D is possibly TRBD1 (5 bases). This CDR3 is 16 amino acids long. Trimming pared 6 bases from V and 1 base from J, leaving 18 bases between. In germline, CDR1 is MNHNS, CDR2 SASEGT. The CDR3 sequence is CASRTRHGHWNTEAFF. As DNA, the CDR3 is TGTGCCAGCAGGACCCGCCACGGACATTGGAACACTGAAGCTTTCTTT.

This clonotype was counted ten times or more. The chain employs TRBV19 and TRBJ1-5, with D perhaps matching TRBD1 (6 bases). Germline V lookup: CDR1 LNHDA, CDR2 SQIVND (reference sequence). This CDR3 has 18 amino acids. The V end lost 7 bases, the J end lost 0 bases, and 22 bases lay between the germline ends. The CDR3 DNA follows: TGTGCCAGTATTGATATTGGCAGGGGTATTACTAGCAATCAGCCCCAGCATTTT. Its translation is CASIDIGRGITSNQPQHF.

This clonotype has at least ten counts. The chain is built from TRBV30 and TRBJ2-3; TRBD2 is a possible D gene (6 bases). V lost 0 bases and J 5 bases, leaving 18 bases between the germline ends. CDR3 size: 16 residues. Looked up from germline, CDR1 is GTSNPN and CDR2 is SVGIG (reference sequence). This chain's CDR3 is CAWSVEASVGRDTQYF. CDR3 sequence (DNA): TGTGCCTGGAGTGTAGAGGCTAGCGTAGGCCGAGATACGCAGTATTTT.

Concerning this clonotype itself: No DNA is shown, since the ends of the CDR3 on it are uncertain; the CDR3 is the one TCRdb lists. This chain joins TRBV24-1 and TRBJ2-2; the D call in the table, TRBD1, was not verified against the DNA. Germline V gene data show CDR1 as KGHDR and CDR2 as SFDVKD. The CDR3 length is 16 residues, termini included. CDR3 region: CATSERQGIPGELFFF.

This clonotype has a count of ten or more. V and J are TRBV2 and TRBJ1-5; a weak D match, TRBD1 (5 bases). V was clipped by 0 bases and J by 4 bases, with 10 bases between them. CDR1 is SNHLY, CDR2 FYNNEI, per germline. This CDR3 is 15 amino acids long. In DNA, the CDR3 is TGTGCCAGCAGTGAAGCGCTTCGGGGGAATCAGCCCCAGCATTTT. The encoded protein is CASSEALRGNQPQHF.

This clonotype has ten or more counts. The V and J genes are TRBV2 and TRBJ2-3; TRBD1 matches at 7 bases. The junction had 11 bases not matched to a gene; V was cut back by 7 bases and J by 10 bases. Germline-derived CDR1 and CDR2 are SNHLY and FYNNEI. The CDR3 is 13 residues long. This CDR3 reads CASTDAGGSAQYF. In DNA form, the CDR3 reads TGTGCCAGCACGGACGCAGGGGGTAGTGCGCAGTATTTT.

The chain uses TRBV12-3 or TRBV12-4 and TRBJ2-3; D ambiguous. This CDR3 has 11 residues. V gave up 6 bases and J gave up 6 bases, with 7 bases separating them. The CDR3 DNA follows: TGTGCCAGCAGCGGCGTGGATACGCAGTATTTT. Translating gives CASSGVDTQYF.

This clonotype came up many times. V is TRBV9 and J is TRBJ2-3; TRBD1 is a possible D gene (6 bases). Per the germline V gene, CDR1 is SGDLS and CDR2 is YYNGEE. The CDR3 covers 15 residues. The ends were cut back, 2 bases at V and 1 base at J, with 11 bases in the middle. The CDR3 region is CASSVQGGRTDTQYF. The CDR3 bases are TGTGCCAGCAGCGTCCAAGGGGGTCGCACAGATACGCAGTATTTT.

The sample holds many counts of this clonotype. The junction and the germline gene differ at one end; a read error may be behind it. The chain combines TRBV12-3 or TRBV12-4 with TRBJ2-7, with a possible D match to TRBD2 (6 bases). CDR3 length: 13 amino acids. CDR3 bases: TGTGCCAGCAGGTTAGCGGTCGCCTACGAGCAGTACTTC. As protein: CASRLAVAYEQYF.

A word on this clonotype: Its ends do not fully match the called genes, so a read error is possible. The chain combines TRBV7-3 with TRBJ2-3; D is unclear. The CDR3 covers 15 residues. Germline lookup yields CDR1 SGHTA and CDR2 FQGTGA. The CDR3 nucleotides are TGTGCCAGCAGCTTAACTCACAGCGCCACAGATACGCACTATTTT. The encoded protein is CASSLTHSATDTHYF. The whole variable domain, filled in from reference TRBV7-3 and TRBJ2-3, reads GAGVSQTPSNKVTEKGKYVELRCDPISGHTALYWYRQSLGQGPEFLIYFQGTGAADDSGLPNDRFFAVRPEGSVSTLKIQRTERGDSAVYLCASSLTHSATDTHYFGPGTRLTVL.

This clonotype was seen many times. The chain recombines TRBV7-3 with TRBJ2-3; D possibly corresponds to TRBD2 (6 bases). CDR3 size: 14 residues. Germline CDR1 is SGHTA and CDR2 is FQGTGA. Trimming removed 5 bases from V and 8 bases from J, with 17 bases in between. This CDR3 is CASSPGVYRGTQYF. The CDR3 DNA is TGTGCCAGCAGCCCGGGGGTCTACCGAGGTACGCAGTATTTT.

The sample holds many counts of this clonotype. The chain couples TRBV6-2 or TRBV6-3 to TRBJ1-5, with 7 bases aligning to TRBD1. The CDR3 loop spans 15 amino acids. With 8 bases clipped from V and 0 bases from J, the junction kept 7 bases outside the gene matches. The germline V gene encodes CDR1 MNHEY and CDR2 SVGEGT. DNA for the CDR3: TGTGCCAGCTCCCGGGACAGTAATAGCAATCAGCCCCAGCATTTT. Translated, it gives CASSRDSNSNQPQHF.

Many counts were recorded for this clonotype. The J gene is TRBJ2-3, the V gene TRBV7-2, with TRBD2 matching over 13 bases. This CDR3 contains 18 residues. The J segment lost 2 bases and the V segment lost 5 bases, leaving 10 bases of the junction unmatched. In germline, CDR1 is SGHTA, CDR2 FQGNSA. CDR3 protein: CASSPRSGLAGATDTQYF. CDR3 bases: TGTGCCAGCAGCCCCCGATCAGGACTAGCGGGGGCCACAGATACGCAGTATTTT.

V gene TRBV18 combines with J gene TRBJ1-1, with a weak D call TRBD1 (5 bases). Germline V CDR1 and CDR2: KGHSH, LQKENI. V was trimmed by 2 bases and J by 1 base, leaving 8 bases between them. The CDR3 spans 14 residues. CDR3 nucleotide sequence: TGTGCCAGCTCACCAGCCGGGGCGAACACTGAAGCTTTCTTT. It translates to CASSPAGANTEAFF.

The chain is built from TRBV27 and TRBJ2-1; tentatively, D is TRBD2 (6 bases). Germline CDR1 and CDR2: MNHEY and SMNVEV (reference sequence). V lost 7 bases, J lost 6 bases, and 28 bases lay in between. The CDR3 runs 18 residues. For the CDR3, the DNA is TGTGCCAGCACCAAGTCGAAGGGCGGGGTTTGGATGCTCAATGAGCAGTTCTTC. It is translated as CASTKSKGGVWMLNEQFF.

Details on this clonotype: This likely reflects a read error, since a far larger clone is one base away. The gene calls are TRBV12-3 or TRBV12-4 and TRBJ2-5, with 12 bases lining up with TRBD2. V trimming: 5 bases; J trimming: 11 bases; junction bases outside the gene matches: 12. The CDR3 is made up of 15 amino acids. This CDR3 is CASSTTSGSYNEQYF. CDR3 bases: TGTGCCAGCAGTACGACTAGCGGGAGCTACAATGAGCAGTACTTC.

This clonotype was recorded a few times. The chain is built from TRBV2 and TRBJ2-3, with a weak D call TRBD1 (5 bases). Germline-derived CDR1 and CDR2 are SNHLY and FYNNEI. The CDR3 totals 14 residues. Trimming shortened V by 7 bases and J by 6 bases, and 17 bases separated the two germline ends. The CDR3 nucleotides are TGTGCCAGCACCTTGAAGCAGGGCGTGGATACGCAGTATTTT. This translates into CASTLKQGVDTQYF.